The 14 T cell receptor beta chains in this list originate from one sample, sequenced in a study of PD-1 blockade in classical Hodgkin lymphoma. Some clones are missing from TCRdb's copy, which holds only in-frame ones; the method was immunoSEQ multiplex PCR. The sample has some 41,000 clones; around 90% are singletons. There was relapse after autologous stem cell transplantation in every patient, and there was variation in brentuximab vedotin exposure. The sample here was peripheral blood mononuclear cells (PBMCs), taken before the second cycle of nivolumab. These receptors were collected from a human donor with classical Hodgkin lymphoma.

The DNA of the CDR3 is TGTGCCAGCTCACCGGTTCCGCGGACCGGGGAGCTGTTTTTT. Translating it yields CASSPVPRTGELFF. This chain uses TRBV18 with TRBJ2-2; no clear D. The CDR3 has 14 amino acids. V lost 3 bases to trimming and J lost 5 bases, with 10 bases between them. Germline CDR1 reads KGHSH; CDR2 reads LQKENI.

The chain joins TRBV2 to TRBJ2-7; D assignment may be TRBD1 or TRBD2 (5 bases each). The germline V gene has CDR1 SNHLY and CDR2 FYNNEI. With 5 bases removed from V and 3 bases from J, the gap between germline ends came to 11 bases. The CDR3 runs 13 residues. Here the CDR3 reads CASSSGTRYEQYF. CDR3 nucleotide sequence: TGTGCCAGCAGTTCCGGGACGCGCTACGAGCAGTACTTC. Full variable domain (remainder filled in from reference TRBV2 and TRBJ2-7): EPEVTQTPSHQVTQMGQEVILRCVPISNHLYFYWYRQILGQKVEFLVSFYNNEISEKSEIFDDQFSVERPDGSNFTLKIRSTKLEDSAMYFCASSSGTRYEQYFGPGTRLTVT.

V gene TRBV9 combines with J gene TRBJ2-5; TRBD2 might be the D (6 bases). CDR3 length equals 15 residues. V dropped 3 bases and J dropped 3 bases, with 15 bases sitting between them. Germline V gene sequence: CDR1 SGDLS, CDR2 YYNGEE. The CDR3 sequence is CASSGRDFEEETQYF. The CDR3 bases are TGTGCCAGCAGCGGCCGGGACTTTGAGGAAGAGACCCAGTACTTC.

The chain has TRBV18 and TRBJ2-2; 7 nucleotides agree with TRBD2. J was trimmed by 7 bases and V by 3 bases; bases with no gene match: 11. Germline CDR1 reads KGHSH; CDR2 reads LQKENI. This CDR3 has 16 amino acids. The CDR3 reads CASSPTSSPGNGELFF. The CDR3, as DNA: TGTGCCAGCTCACCGACTAGCTCCCCAGGTAACGGGGAGCTGTTTTTT.

The genes are TRBV30 and TRBJ2-1, with 8 bases that match TRBD1. The CDR3 is 13 amino acids. V was pared by 5 bases and J by 1 base, with 1 base of the junction left unmatched. The germline gives CDR1 GTSNPN, CDR2 SVGIG (reference sequence). The CDR3 region has the DNA TGTGCCTGGGACAGGGGATCCTACAATGAGCAGTTCTTC. It specifies CAWDRGSYNEQFF. The complete variable domain, with remaining parts taken from reference TRBV30 and TRBJ2-1, reads SQTIHQWPATLVQPVGSPLSLECTVEGTSNPNLYWYRQAAGRGLQLLFYSVGIGQISSEVPQNLSASRPQDRQFILSSKKLLLSDSGFYLCAWDRGSYNEQFFGPGTRLTVL.

The CDR3 is CSVEDSTDTQYF. The CDR3 bases are TGCAGCGTTGAGGACTCGACAGATACGCAGTATTTT. The chain carries TRBV29-1 and TRBJ2-3, with D possibly being TRBD2 (5 bases). CDR3 length equals 12 residues. Germline CDR1 and CDR2: SQVTM and ANQGSEA. Trimming cost V 3 bases and J 3 bases, with 7 bases left between them.

The chain carries TRBV27 and TRBJ1-6; no clear D. This CDR3 comprises 12 residues. Germline lookup yields CDR1 MNHEY and CDR2 SMNVEV (reference sequence). The V end was cut by 0 bases, the J end by 7 bases, with 1 base between. CDR3 protein: CASSLSNSPLHF. In DNA form, the CDR3 reads TGTGCCAGCAGTTTATCGAATTCACCCCTCCACTTT.

The chain joins TRBV10-3 to TRBJ1-5; no reliable D call. The germline V and J ends were trimmed by 2 bases and 2 bases, with 7 bases remaining between them. The CDR3 spans 14 residues. Germline values: CDR1 ENHRY, CDR2 SYGVKD. The CDR3 sequence: CAISEDPGNQPQHF. The CDR3 nucleotides are TGTGCCATCAGTGAGGATCCGGGCAATCAGCCCCAGCATTTT.

The chain recombines TRBV7-8 with TRBJ2-7; 10 bases agree with TRBD1. Germline assignment: CDR1 SGHVS and CDR2 FQNEAQ. V lost 5 bases, J lost 3 bases, and 7 bases stayed unmatched. This CDR3 spans 15 amino acids. The CDR3 spells CASSPDRGTFYEQYF. The CDR3 nucleotides read TGTGCCAGCAGCCCGGACAGGGGGACCTTCTACGAGCAGTACTTC. Full variable domain (outside the CDR3, taken from reference TRBV7-8 and TRBJ2-7): GAGVSQSPRYKVAKRGQDVALRCDPISGHVSLFWYQQALGQGPEFLTYFQNEAQLDKSGLPSDRFFAERPEGSVSTLKIQRTQQEDSAVYLCASSPDRGTFYEQYFGPGTRLTVT.

The rearrangement uses TRBV4-1 and TRBJ2-1; unclear D gene. Germline lookup yields CDR1 MGHRA and CDR2 YSYEKL. The CDR3 is 14 amino acids. The V gene lost 1 base and the J gene lost 6 bases, with 10 bases spanning the gap. In DNA, the CDR3 is TGCGCCAGCAGCCAAGTTACCCCGCTCAATGAGCAGTTCTTC. Amino acids: CASSQVTPLNEQFF.

The genes are TRBV28 and TRBJ2-4; TRBD1 agrees at 8 bases. Trimming removed 5 bases from V and 6 bases from J; junction bases left unmatched: 9. This CDR3 has 15 residues. Germline CDR1 is MDHEN and CDR2 is SYDVKM. CDR3 protein: CASSGAGGVGNIQYF. Written as DNA, the CDR3 is TGTGCCAGCAGTGGGGCAGGGGGCGTCGGAAACATTCAGTACTTC. Based on the CDR3 plus reference TRBV28 and TRBJ2-4, the full variable domain is DVKVTQSSRYLVKRTGEKVFLECVQDMDHENMFWYRQDPGLGLRLIYFSYDVKMKEKGDIPEGYSVSREKKERFSLILESASTNQTSMYLCASSGAGGVGNIQYFGAGTRLSVL.

This chain joins TRBV28 and TRBJ1-2; D gene ambiguous. Trimming removed 1 base from V and 6 bases from J, with 12 bases in between. Germline loops: CDR1 MDHEN, CDR2 SYDVKM. The CDR3 totals 14 residues. The CDR3 loop reads CASSLLSQEDGYTF. DNA of the CDR3: TGTGCCAGCAGTTTATTAAGCCAGGAGGATGGCTACACCTTC.

CDR3 region: CASSSLRSGDLYEQYF. In nucleotides, the CDR3 is TGTGCCAGCAGCTCCTTAAGGTCCGGGGACCTCTACGAGCAGTACTTC. The rearrangement links TRBV11-2 to TRBJ2-7, with D perhaps being TRBD1 or TRBD2 (5 bases each). V dropped 4 bases and J dropped 3 bases, with 19 bases sitting between them. The CDR3 consists of 16 residues. Germline loops: CDR1 SGHAT, CDR2 FQNNGV.

This CDR3 reads CASSLPLNRGAAYGYTF. The DNA for the CDR3 is TGTGCCAGCAGCTTACCTCTAAACAGGGGCGCGGCCTATGGCTACACCTTC. The chain carries TRBV11-2 and TRBJ1-2; TRBD1 agrees at 7 bases. With 2 bases clipped from V and 4 bases from J, the junction kept 13 bases outside the gene matches. The CDR3 loop spans 17 amino acids. Germline loops: CDR1 SGHAT, CDR2 FQNNGV.